This T cell receptor (beta chain) was recovered during a study of identical twins. Findings and limits, study-wide: Among monozygotic twins, out-of-frame TCR alpha sharing exceeded what models predicted.

The CDR3 length is 15 residues. CDR1 is SGHAT, CDR2 FQNNGV, per germline. V lost 5 bases to trimming and J lost 4 bases, with 18 bases between them. This clonotype was seen a handful of times. What it binds is not known. It was template switching that added a universal primer site, and there were unique molecular identifiers on the cDNA. TCRdb used MiXCR to reprocess the 5' RACE reads, holding one entry per CDR3 protein. In the table there are roughly 480,000 distinct CDR3 sequences, 20% to 25% of which are singletons. The sample also formed part of further work on T cells expressing NK-cell markers.

Source material: CD4+ T cells sorted from blood. The receptor comes from a woman aged 18-29 years in good health. V is TRBV11-2 and J is TRBJ2-7; D might be TRBD2 (7 bases). CDR3 coding DNA: TGTGCCAGCAGCCGAGTGGGGGGGGCTTTTTACGAGCAGTACTTC. This sequence encodes CASSRVGGAFYEQYF.